This TCR beta chain was found in a study of cytomegalovirus exposure and HLA in healthy donors. Study outcomes and limitations: Listed as cytomegalovirus-associated were 164 TCR beta chains. A few CMV-associated chains were confirmed in vitro to be specific for CMV antigens. Several of the most significant clusters were apparently associated with common viral pathogens in a later analysis. Earlier analysis yielded a pattern in which most TCR beta V segments were productive about 90% or about 30% of the time.

The germline V gene encodes CDR1 MDHEN and CDR2 SYDVKM. The V and J ends lost 9 bases and 7 bases, in that order; junction bases with no gene match: 11. The CDR3 is 15 amino acids. Amplification used 60 Vbeta primers and 13 Jbeta primers. Profiled with immunoSEQ multiplex PCR; TCRdb holds only in-frame clones, not every one. Among about 100,000 clones listed, approximately 81% were seen once. Notes on this clone: Its antigen remains unknown.

The V gene is TRBV28, the J gene TRBJ1-6; 8 nucleotides line up with TRBD1. The specimen sequenced was PBMCs. The TCR comes from a male donor in good health and CMV-seropositive. The CDR3 is CASPPDRATNSPLHF. In DNA form, the CDR3 reads TGTGCCAGTCCCCCGGACAGGGCTACAAATTCACCCCTCCACTTT.